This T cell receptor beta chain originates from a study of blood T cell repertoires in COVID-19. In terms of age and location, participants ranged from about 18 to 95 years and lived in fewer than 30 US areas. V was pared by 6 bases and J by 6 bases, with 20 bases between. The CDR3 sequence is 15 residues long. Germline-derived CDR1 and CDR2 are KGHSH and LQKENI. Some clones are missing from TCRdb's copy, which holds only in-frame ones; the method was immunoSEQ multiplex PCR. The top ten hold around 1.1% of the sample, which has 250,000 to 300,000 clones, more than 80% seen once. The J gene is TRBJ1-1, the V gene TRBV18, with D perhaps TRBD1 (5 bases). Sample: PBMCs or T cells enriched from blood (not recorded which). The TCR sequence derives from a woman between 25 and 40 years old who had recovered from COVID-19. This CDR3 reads CASSPSAPGLSEAFF. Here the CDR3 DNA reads TGTGCCAGCTCTCCTTCGGCCCCAGGGCTCTCTGAAGCTTTCTTT.